These 23 T cell receptor beta chains were sequenced from one sample in a study of T cell changes during pregnancy in multiple sclerosis (dated by TCRdb to about 2019). The protocol used for the library was the immunoSEQ multiplex PCR assay. Sourced from immuneACCESS, this table was stored by TCRdb with only in-frame sequences that have V and J called. A share of the clones is absent; for the studies checked, an unresolved V gene accounts for under half, and the remainder has no known explanation. This sample comprises about 75,000 clones, over 85% of them detected only once. The ten top clones hold roughly 0.13% of the sample. This material consisted of CD4+ T cells from peripheral blood mononuclear cells, taken after pregnancy. The receptors stem from a female donor with multiple sclerosis, enrolled in a pregnancy study.

This sequence joins TRBV14 and TRBJ2-1; 13 bases match TRBD2. Looked up from germline, CDR1 is SGHDN and CDR2 is FVKESK. V lost 3 bases to trimming and J lost 4 bases; unmatched junction nucleotides: 3. There are 16 residues in the CDR3. The CDR3 protein is CASSHVGLAGYNEQFF. The DNA of the CDR3 is TGTGCCAGCAGCCACGTGGGACTAGCGGGATACAATGAGCAGTTCTTC.

The rearrangement uses TRBV2 and TRBJ2-7, with D tentatively TRBD2 (5 bases). V gave up 0 bases and J gave up 1 base, with 7 bases separating them. The V gene's germline CDR1 is SNHLY and CDR2 FYNNEI. This CDR3 spans 14 amino acids. Here the CDR3 reads CASSEARGSYEQYF. DNA for the CDR3: TGTGCCAGCAGTGAAGCCCGGGGTTCCTACGAGCAGTACTTC.

The rearrangement uses TRBV2 and TRBJ2-5; TRBD2 agrees at 7 bases. In germline, CDR1 is SNHLY, CDR2 FYNNEI. The CDR3 has 14 amino acids. Trimming took 6 bases from V and 0 from J; bases not matched to a gene: 4. CDR3 region: CASRPSGNQETQYF. CDR3 coding DNA: TGTGCCAGCAGACCTAGCGGAAACCAAGAGACCCAGTACTTC.

This clone was observed a few times. The rearrangement uses TRBV19 and TRBJ1-1; D not resolved. This CDR3 region has 14 residues. V was clipped by 5 bases and J by 4 bases, with 14 bases between them. Germline-derived CDR1 and CDR2 are LNHDA and SQIVND (reference sequence). The CDR3 reads CASSPMVGGTEAFF. The CDR3 DNA reads TGTGCCAGTAGTCCAATGGTCGGAGGCACTGAAGCTTTCTTT.

V usage is TRBV2 and J usage is TRBJ2-3; D is unresolved. The CDR3 runs to 15 residues. Germline V lookup: CDR1 SNHLY, CDR2 FYNNEI. Trimming stripped 3 bases from V and 0 bases from J, with 10 bases between. The CDR3 region is CASSEVKRSTDTQYF. The CDR3 DNA reads as TGTGCCAGCAGTGAGGTCAAGAGAAGCACAGATACGCAGTATTTT.

V is TRBV7-8 and J is TRBJ2-7; the match to TRBD2 covers 7 bases. This CDR3 contains 15 residues. Per the germline V gene, CDR1 is SGHVS and CDR2 is FQNEAQ. V was pared by 6 bases and J by 3 bases, with 11 bases of the junction left unmatched. The CDR3 sequence is CASSRSASGYYEQYF. The CDR3 DNA follows: TGTGCCAGCAGTCGTTCGGCTAGCGGATACTACGAGCAGTACTTC.

V gene TRBV7-6 combines with J gene TRBJ1-2, with 8 bases matching TRBD1. CDR3 length: 14 amino acids. V gave up 4 bases and J gave up 3 bases; unmatched junction bases: 4. Germline V gene sequence: CDR1 SGHVS, CDR2 FNYEAQ. The CDR3 DNA is TGTGCCAGCAGCTCTCAGGGGGCCGACTATGGCTACACCTTC. Its protein product is CASSSQGADYGYTF. Variable domain in full (rest from reference TRBV7-6 and TRBJ1-2): GAGVSQSPRYKVTKRGQDVALRCDPISGHVSLYWYRQALGQGPEFLTYFNYEAQQDKSGLPNDRFSAERPEGSISTLTIQRTEQRDSAMYRCASSSQGADYGYTFGSGTRLTVV.

The chain has TRBV5-4 and TRBJ2-3; TRBD1 matches at 7 bases. The CDR3 totals 13 residues. After removal of 6 bases from V and 4 bases from J, the junction contained 5 bases not matched to a gene. Germline loops: CDR1 SGHNT, CDR2 YYREEE (reference sequence). CDR3 protein: CASTATGPDTQYF. In nucleotides, the CDR3 is TGTGCCAGCACCGCGACAGGGCCAGATACGCAGTATTTT.

The rearrangement uses TRBV28 and TRBJ2-3, with TRBD2 as a possible D gene (6 bases). This CDR3 has 14 residues. The germline V gene has CDR1 MDHEN and CDR2 SYDVKM. Trimming shortened V by 6 bases and J by 2 bases, and 12 bases separated the two germline ends. As DNA, the CDR3 is TGTGCCAGCAGACGGGGAGGCCCCACAGATACGCAGTATTTT. Residues: CASRRGGPTDTQYF.

The V and J genes are TRBV29-1 and TRBJ1-2; TRBD1 is a possible D gene (6 bases). Germline V gene sequence: CDR1 SQVTM, CDR2 ANQGSEA. The CDR3 length is 11 residues. Trimming took 3 bases from V and 6 from J, leaving 8 bases between them. The CDR3 bases are TGCAGCGTTGACCAGGGGAATGGCTACACCTTC. Translated, it gives CSVDQGNGYTF.

This chain connects TRBV10-3 to TRBJ2-4; no reliable D call. Germline CDR1 and CDR2: ENHRY and SYGVKD. Trimming took 3 bases from V and 12 from J, leaving 21 bases between them. The CDR3 is made up of 15 amino acids. The CDR3 region is CAISDSPLISGGQYF. In DNA, the CDR3 is TGTGCCATCAGTGACTCACCTCTTATTTCGGGTGGTCAGTACTTC.

The chain links TRBV7-9 to TRBJ1-2; D might be TRBD1 (5 bases). Trimming took 2 bases from V and 7 from J, leaving 11 bases between them. CDR3 length equals 13 residues. Germline V lookup: CDR1 SEHNR, CDR2 FQNEAQ (reference sequence). The CDR3 DNA sequence: TGTGCCAGCAGCTTAAGTGGGACTTTTGGCTACACCTTC. This codes for CASSLSGTFGYTF.

The genes are TRBV5-5 and TRBJ1-5; no definite D call. The germline V gene has CDR1 SGHKS and CDR2 YYEKEE (reference sequence). The CDR3 length is 13 residues. Trimming removed 0 bases from V and 4 bases from J, with 5 bases in between. The CDR3 spells CASSLASNQPQHF. The CDR3 DNA is TGTGCCAGCAGCTTGGCTTCTAATCAGCCCCAGCATTTT.

This rearrangement joins TRBV7-9 to TRBJ2-7; TRBD2 agrees at 7 bases. The CDR3 totals 18 residues. CDR1 is SEHNR, CDR2 FQNEAQ, per germline (reference sequence). Germline trimming cut 2 bases from V and 3 bases from J; bases unmatched to any gene: 16. The CDR3, as DNA: TGTGCCAGCAGCTTAAGGGCTTCAAGTCCGGGAGGACACTACGAGCAGTACTTC. As protein: CASSLRASSPGGHYEQYF.

Concerning this clone itself: The junction departs from the called germline gene at one end, perhaps through a read error. The rearrangement links TRBV7-9 to TRBJ2-1; TRBD1 agrees at 9 bases. This CDR3 is built from 16 residues. Germline values: CDR1 SEHNR, CDR2 FQNEAQ (reference sequence). In nucleotides, the CDR3 is TGTGCCAGCAGCTTAACCGGGACAGGGTATTACAGTGAGCAGTTCTTC. Protein: CASSLTGTGYYSEQFF.

The chain carries TRBV2 and TRBJ1-2; D is unresolved. The V end lost 4 bases, the J end lost 3 bases, and 3 bases lay between the germline ends. The CDR3 covers 11 residues. Looked up from germline, CDR1 is SNHLY and CDR2 is FYNNEI. The DNA for the CDR3 is TGTGCCAGCAGTGTCGACTATGGCTACACCTTC. This translates into CASSVDYGYTF.

The chain is built from TRBV28 and TRBJ1-1; D remains ambiguous. The CDR3 contains 13 residues. Trimming pared 4 bases from V and 1 base from J, leaving 7 bases between. The germline V gene encodes CDR1 MDHEN and CDR2 SYDVKM. The CDR3 region has the DNA TGTGCCAGCAGTTACCCAGGGAACACTGAAGCTTTCTTT. It encodes CASSYPGNTEAFF.

The V call is TRBV27, the J call TRBJ1-5, with 10 nucleotides matching TRBD1. The V segment lost 5 bases and the J segment 2 bases; nucleotides outside the gene matches: 3. Germline CDR1 MNHEY, CDR2 SMNVEV (reference sequence). CDR3 length: 15 residues. The CDR3 DNA follows: TGTGCCAGCAGTGCCGGGACAGGGGGCAATCAGCCCCAGCATTTT. Its protein is CASSAGTGGNQPQHF.

The chain has TRBV12-5 and TRBJ2-6; D might be TRBD2 (5 bases). The CDR3 loop spans 16 amino acids. CDR1 and CDR2 from the germline V gene are LGHNT and FRNRAP. The germline V and J ends were trimmed by 0 bases and 0 bases, with 6 bases remaining between them. Here the CDR3 reads CASGLVRDSGANVLTF. The CDR3 DNA follows: TGTGCTAGTGGTTTGGTACGGGACTCTGGGGCCAACGTCCTGACTTTC.

This chain connects TRBV28 to TRBJ2-5; D gene ambiguous. The CDR3 length is 12 residues. Germline CDR1 reads MDHEN; CDR2 reads SYDVKM. The V end was cut by 6 bases, the J end by 5 bases, with 10 bases between. The CDR3 is CASSTARETQYF. The CDR3, as DNA: TGTGCCAGCAGCACTGCTCGGGAGACCCAGTACTTC. The full variable domain, rest sourced from reference TRBV28 and TRBJ2-5, is DVKVTQSSRYLVKRTGEKVFLECVQDMDHENMFWYRQDPGLGLRLIYFSYDVKMKEKGDIPEGYSVSREKKERFSLILESASTNQTSMYLCASSTARETQYFGPGTRLLVL.

The chain carries TRBV4-2 and TRBJ1-1; 9 bases match TRBD1. Germline V lookup: CDR1 LGHNA, CDR2 YNFKEQ. V lost 6 bases to trimming and J lost 0 bases; unmatched junction nucleotides: 8. This CDR3 is built from 16 residues. The chain's CDR3 is CASREGQGLLNTEAFF. The CDR3 DNA sequence: TGTGCCAGCAGAGAAGGACAGGGGCTCCTGAACACTGAAGCTTTCTTT.

This chain connects TRBV11-2 to TRBJ2-7, with TRBD2 identical over 9 bases. With V trimmed by 2 bases and J by 3 bases, 8 bases remained unmatched. Germline V gene sequence: CDR1 SGHAT, CDR2 FQNNGV. This CDR3 region has 16 residues. The chain's CDR3 is CASSLSSGNPFYEQYF. The CDR3 DNA is TGTGCCAGCAGCTTATCTAGCGGGAACCCTTTCTACGAGCAGTACTTC.

The V and J genes are TRBV9 and TRBJ1-2; 8 nucleotides match TRBD1. Per germline, CDR1 SGDLS and CDR2 YYNGEE. The length of the CDR3 is 13 residues. V shed 0 bases and J 5 bases; nucleotides not matched to a gene: 0. The CDR3 DNA sequence: TGTGCCAGCAGCGTAGGACAGGGGTATGGCTACACCTTC. Amino acid sequence: CASSVGQGYGYTF.